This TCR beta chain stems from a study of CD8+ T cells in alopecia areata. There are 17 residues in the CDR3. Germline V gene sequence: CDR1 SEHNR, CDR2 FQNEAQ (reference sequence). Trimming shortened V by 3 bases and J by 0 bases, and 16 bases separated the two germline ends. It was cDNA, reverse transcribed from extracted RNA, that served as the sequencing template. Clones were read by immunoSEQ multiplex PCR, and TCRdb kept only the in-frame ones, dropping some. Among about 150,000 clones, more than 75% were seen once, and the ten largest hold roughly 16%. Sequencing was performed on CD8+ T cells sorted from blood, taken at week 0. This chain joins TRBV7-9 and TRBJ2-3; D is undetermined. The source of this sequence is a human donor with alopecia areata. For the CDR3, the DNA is TGTGCCAGCAGCTTTTATGTCCTGCAATGGAGCACAGATACGCAGTATTTT. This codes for CASSFYVLQWSTDTQYF.